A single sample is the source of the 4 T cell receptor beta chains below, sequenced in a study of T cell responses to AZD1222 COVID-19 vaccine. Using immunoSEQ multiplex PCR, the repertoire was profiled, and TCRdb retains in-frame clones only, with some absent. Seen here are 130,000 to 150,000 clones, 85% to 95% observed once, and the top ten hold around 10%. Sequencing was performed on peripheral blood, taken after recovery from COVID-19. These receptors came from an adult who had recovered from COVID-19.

The chain's CDR3 is CASSMWDGGDYNEQFF. The CDR3, as DNA: TGTGCCAGTAGTATGTGGGACGGAGGGGACTACAATGAGCAGTTCTTC. The chain has TRBV19 and TRBJ2-1, with D maybe TRBD2 (6 bases). The CDR3 is 16 amino acids. Between the trimmed V and J ends, which lost 3 bases and 3 bases, there was a span of 15 bases. Germline CDR1 LNHDA, CDR2 SQIVND (reference sequence).

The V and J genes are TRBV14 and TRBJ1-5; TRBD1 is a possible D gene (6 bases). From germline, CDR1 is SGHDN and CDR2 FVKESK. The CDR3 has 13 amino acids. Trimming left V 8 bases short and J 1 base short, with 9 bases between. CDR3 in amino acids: CASLRGSNQPQHF. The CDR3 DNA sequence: TGTGCCAGCTTAAGGGGGAGCAATCAGCCCCAGCATTTT.

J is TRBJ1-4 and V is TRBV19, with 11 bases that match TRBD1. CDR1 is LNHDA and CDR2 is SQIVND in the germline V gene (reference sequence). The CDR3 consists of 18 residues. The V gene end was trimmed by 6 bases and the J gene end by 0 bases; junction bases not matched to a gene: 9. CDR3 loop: CASSGWTGGSATNEKLFF. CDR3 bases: TGTGCCAGTAGCGGGTGGACAGGGGGCTCCGCAACTAATGAAAAACTGTTTTTT.

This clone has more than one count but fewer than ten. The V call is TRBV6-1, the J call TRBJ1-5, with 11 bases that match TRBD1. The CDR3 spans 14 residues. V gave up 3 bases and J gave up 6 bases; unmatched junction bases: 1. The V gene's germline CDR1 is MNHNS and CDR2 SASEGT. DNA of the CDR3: TGTGCCAGCAGTGAGGACAGGGGGCTTCAGCCCCAGCATTTT. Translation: CASSEDRGLQPQHF.